This T cell receptor beta chain was documented in a study of T cell changes during pregnancy in multiple sclerosis. V shed 5 bases, J shed 4 bases, and the junction held 3 bases outside the gene matches. The germline CDR1 and CDR2 sequences are LNHDA and SQIVND (reference sequence). The CDR3 runs to 13 residues. Profiled with immunoSEQ multiplex PCR; TCRdb holds only in-frame clones, not every one. Of about 46,000 clones listed, roughly 90% are singletons. V gene TRBV19 combines with J gene TRBJ2-7; TRBD1 agrees at 9 bases. The sequence was obtained from a female donor with multiple sclerosis, enrolled in a pregnancy study. This specimen consisted of CD8+ T cells from peripheral blood mononuclear cells, obtained in the second trimester of pregnancy. CDR3 bases: TGTGCCAGTAGTGTAGGACAGGGGTACGAGCAGTACTTC. This translates into CASSVGQGYEQYF.